This TCR beta chain was sequenced during a study of cytomegalovirus exposure and HLA in healthy donors. The PCR made use of 60 Vbeta and 13 Jbeta primers. Methods used by the authors: Later, some 79 million unique TCR beta chains were counted in an analysis, and roughly 11 million of them were shared. Some clones are missing from TCRdb's copy, which holds only in-frame ones; the method was immunoSEQ multiplex PCR. V, J and clone size reflect that table, while D and trimming were determined from the DNA. The sample includes 80,000 to 95,000 clones, less than 70% of them seen just once. The CDR3 contains 13 residues. CDR1 LNHDA and CDR2 SQIVND come from the germline V gene (reference sequence). V dropped 3 bases and J dropped 2 bases, with 5 bases sitting between them. On this clone itself: The antigen is not known.

Study observations and caveats: Immune exposure information comprised only CMV serostatus. The study recorded 164 TCR beta chains that were cytomegalovirus-associated. Reportedly, HLA-A and HLA-B alleles of most subjects were accurately predicted from TCR beta.

This sequence joins TRBV19 and TRBJ1-5; D is undetermined. The specimen was PBMCs. The TCR was taken from a human donor in good health. The CDR3 loop reads CASSIGGNQPQHF. Here the CDR3 DNA reads TGTGCCAGTAGTATCGGGGGCAATCAGCCCCAGCATTTT.